The subject of this entry is one T cell receptor beta chain. Its target is not known. Sequenced by immunoSEQ multiplex PCR; TCRdb stores in-frame clones only, minus some. Here the sample spans about 110,000 clones, around 93% being singletons. V was shortened by 4 bases and J by 4 bases, with 12 bases between the two germline ends. The CDR3 totals 14 residues. Germline-derived CDR1 and CDR2 are SGDLS and YYNGEE. This entry is derived from a study of T cell responses to AZD1222 COVID-19 vaccine. Study-wide results and caveats: At study baseline, merely more than 5 AZD1222 recipients were seropositive.

The TCR was taken from an adult in good health. Here the sequenced sample was peripheral blood, taken on day 0 of AZD1222 vaccination. The chain is built from TRBV9 and TRBJ2-1; tentative D call: TRBD1 (6 bases). The CDR3 nucleotides read TGTGCCAGCAGCTTAGGGGGACAATACAATGAGCAGTTCTTC. This codes for CASSLGGQYNEQFF.